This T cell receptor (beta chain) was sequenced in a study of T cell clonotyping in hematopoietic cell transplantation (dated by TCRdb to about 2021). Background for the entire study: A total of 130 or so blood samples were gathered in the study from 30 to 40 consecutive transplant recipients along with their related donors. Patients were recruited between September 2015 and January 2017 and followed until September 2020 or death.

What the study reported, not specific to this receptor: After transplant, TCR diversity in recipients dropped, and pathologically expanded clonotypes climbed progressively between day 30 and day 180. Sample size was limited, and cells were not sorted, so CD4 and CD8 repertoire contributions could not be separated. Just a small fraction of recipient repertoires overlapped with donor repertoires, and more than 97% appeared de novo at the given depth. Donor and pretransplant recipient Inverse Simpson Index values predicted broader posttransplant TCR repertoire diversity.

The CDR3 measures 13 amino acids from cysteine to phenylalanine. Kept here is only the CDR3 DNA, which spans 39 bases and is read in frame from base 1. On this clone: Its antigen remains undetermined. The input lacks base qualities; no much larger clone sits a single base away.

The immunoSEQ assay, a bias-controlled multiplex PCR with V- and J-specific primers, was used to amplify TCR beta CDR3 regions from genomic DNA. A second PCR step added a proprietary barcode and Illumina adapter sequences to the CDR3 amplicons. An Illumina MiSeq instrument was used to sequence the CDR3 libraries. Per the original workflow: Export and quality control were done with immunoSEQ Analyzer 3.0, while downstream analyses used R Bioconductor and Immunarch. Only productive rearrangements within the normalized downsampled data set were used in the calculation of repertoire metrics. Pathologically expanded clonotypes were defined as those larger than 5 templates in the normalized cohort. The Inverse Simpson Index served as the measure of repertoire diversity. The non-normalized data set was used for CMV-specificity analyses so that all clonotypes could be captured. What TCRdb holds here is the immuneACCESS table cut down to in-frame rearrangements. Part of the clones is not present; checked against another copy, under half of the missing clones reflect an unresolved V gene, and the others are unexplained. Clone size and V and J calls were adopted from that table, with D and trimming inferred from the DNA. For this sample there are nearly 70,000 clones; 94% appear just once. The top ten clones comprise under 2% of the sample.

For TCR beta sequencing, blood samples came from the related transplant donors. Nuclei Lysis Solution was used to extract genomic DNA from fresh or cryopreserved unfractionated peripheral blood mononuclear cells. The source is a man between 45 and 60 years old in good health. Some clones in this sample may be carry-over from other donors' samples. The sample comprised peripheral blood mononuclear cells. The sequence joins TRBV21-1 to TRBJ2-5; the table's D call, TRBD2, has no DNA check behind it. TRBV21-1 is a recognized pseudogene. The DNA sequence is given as TGTGCCAGCATCGGTAGAAATCAAGAGACCCAGTACTTC. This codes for CASIGRNQETQYF.